The entry that follows covers one T cell receptor beta chain sequence. The conserved phenylalanine or tryptophan is not found at the CDR3 terminus, so this likely reflects a read error. No DNA is shown, since the ends of the CDR3 on it are uncertain; the CDR3 is the one TCRdb lists. The germline gives CDR1 MNHEY, CDR2 SVGEGT. The length of the CDR3 is 11 amino acids, counting both ends. The source material, roughly 18-31 mg of unsorted bulk tissue, was used to co-extract RNA and DNA. Total RNA amounting to 450 to 550 ng was the source from which TCR beta cDNA was made with a constant-region primer. Three nested multiplex PCR rounds, a slightly modified ARM-PCR, produced the libraries for TCR beta. TRBV1-TRBV30 forward and Cbeta reverse primers drove the first two approximately 10-cycle rounds. TCRdb reprocessed the multiplex PCR reads via MiXCR and lists one record per CDR3 protein. The sample has about 190,000 distinct CDR3 sequences; around four fifths are singletons.

This sample is drawn from a study of tumor-infiltrating lymphocytes in primary liver carcinoma. As for the study in general: Enrolled patients were male and female, aged 30 to 69 years.

The material sequenced was tumor tissue from primary liver carcinoma. The sequence was collected from a man in his forties or fifties with primary liver carcinoma and hepatitis B virus infection. This chain connects TRBV6-2 or TRBV6-3 to TRBJ2-7; the table names TRBD1, a call not compared with the DNA. CDR3 loop: CILSAGYEQYL.